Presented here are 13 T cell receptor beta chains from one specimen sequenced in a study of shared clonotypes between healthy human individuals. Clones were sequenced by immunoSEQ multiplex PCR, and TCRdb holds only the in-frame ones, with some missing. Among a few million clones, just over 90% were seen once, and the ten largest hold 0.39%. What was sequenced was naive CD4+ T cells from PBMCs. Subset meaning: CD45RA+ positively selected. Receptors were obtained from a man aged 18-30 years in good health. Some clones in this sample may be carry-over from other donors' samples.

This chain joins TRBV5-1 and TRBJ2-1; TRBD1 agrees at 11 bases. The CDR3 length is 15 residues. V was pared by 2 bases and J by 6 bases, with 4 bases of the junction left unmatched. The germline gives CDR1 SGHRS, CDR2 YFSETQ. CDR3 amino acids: CASSFGTGGVNEQFF. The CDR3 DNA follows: TGCGCCAGCAGCTTTGGGACAGGGGGAGTCAATGAGCAGTTCTTC.

This CDR3 is CASSLNRIYGYTF. The CDR3 bases are TGTGCCAGCAGTTTAAACAGGATCTATGGCTACACCTTC. The V call is TRBV28, the J call TRBJ1-2; the D gene is possibly TRBD1 (5 bases). The CDR3 spans 13 residues. Deletions cut 2 bases from V and 4 bases from J, with 8 bases between. The germline gives CDR1 MDHEN, CDR2 SYDVKM.

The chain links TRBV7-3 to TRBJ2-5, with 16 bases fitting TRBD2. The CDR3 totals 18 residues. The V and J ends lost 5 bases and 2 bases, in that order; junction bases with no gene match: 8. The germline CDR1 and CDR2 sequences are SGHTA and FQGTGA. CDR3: CASSRGLAGGLKQETQYF. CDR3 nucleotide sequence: TGTGCCAGCAGCCGGGGACTAGCGGGAGGGCTAAAACAAGAGACCCAGTACTTC.

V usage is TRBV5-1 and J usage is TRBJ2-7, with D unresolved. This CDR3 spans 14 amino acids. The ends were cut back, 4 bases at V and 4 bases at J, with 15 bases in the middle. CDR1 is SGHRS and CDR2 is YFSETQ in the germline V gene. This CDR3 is CASSLSGEVYEQYF. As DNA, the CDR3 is TGCGCCAGCAGCCTTAGTGGGGAAGTATACGAGCAGTACTTC.

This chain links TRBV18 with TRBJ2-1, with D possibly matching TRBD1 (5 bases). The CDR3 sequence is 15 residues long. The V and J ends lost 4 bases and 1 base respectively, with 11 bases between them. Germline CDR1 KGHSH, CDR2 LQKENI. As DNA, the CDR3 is TGTGCCAGCTCACTTACAAGACAGTCCTACAATGAGCAGTTCTTC. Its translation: CASSLTRQSYNEQFF. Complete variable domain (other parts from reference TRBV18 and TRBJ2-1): NAGVMQNPRHLVRRRGQEARLRCSPMKGHSHVYWYRQLPEEGLKFMVYLQKENIIDESGMPKERFSAEFPKEGPSILRIQQVVRGDSAAYFCASSLTRQSYNEQFFGPGTRLTVL.

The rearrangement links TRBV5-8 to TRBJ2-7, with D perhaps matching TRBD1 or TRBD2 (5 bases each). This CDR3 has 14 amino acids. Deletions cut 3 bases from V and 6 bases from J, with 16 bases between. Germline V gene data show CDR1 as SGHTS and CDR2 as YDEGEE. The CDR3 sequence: CASSWPGRSLEQYF. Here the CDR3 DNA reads TGTGCCAGCAGCTGGCCGGGACGGAGCCTCGAGCAGTACTTC. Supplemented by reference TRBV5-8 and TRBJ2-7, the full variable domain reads EAGVTQSPTHLIKTRGQQATLRCSPISGHTSVYWYQQALGLGLQFLLWYDEGEERNRGNFPPRFSGRQFPNYSSELNVNALELEDSALYLCASSWPGRSLEQYFGPGTRLTVT.

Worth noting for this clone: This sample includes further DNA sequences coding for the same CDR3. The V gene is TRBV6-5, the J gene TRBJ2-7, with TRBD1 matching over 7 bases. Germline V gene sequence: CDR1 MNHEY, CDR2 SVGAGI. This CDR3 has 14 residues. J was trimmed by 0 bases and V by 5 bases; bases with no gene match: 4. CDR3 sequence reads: CASSRDSSSYEQYF. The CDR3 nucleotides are TGTGCCAGCAGTCGGGACAGTTCCTCCTACGAGCAGTACTTC.

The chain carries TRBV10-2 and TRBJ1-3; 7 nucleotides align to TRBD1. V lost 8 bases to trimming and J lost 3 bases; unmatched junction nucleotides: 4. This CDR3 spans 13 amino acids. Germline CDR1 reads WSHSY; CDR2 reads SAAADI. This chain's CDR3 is CASLDRVGNTIYF. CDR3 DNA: TGCGCCAGCCTCGACAGGGTTGGAAACACCATATATTTT.

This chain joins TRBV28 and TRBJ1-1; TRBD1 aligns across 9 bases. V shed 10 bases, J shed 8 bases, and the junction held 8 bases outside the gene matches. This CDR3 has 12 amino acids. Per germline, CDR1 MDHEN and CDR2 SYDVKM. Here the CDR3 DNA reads TGTGCCATCAACAGGGGGCGAGGCGAAGCTTTCTTT. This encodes CAINRGRGEAFF.

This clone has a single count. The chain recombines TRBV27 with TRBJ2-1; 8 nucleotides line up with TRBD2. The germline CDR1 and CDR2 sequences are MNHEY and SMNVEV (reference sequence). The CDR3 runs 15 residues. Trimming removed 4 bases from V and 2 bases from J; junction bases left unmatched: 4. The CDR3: CASSSTSGTYNEQFF. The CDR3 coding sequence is TGTGCCAGCAGTTCTACTAGCGGAACCTACAATGAGCAGTTCTTC.

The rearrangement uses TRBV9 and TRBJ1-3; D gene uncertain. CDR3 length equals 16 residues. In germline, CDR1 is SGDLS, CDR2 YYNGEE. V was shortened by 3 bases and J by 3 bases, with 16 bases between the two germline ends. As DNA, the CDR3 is TGTGCCAGCAGCGCTCCCCCCTTGGGGTATGGAAACACCATATATTTT. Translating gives CASSAPPLGYGNTIYF.

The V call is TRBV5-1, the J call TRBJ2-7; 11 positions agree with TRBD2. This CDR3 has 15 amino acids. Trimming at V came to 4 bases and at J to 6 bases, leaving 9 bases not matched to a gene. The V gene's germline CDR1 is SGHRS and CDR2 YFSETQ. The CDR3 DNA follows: TGCGCCAGCAGCATAGCGGGAGGGCCTATGTTCGAGCAGTACTTC. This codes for CASSIAGGPMFEQYF.

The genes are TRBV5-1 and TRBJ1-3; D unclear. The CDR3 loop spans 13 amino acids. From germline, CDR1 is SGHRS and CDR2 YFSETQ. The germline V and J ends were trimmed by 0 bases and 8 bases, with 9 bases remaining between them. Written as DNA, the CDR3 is TGCGCCAGCAGCTTGGGGCAGGCGGACACCATATATTTT. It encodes CASSLGQADTIYF.